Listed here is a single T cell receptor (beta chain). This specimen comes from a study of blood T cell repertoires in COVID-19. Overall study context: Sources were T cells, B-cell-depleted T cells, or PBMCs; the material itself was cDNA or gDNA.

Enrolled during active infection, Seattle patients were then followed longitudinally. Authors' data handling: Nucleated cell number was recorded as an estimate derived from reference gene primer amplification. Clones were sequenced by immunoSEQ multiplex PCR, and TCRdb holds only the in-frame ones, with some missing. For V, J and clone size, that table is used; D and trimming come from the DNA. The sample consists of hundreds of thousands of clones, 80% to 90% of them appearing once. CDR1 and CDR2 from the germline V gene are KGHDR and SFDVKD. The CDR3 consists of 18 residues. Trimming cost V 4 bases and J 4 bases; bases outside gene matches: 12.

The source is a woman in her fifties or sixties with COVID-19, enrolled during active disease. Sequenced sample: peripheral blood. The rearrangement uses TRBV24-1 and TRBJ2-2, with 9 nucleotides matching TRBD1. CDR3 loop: CATSEADRGAHGTGELFF. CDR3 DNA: TGTGCCACCAGTGAAGCGGACAGGGGAGCTCATGGCACCGGGGAGCTGTTTTTT.